These 18 T cell receptor beta chains were all obtained from the same sample, sequenced in a study of early T cells in non-severe SARS-CoV-2 infection. MiXCR, run by TCRdb on the 5' RACE reads, gives a single entry per CDR3 protein. Of 30,000 to 35,000 distinct CDR3 sequences in the sample, around 7% were seen once. Sequencing used whole blood. These receptors originate from an adult who was a healthcare worker with PCR-confirmed SARS-CoV-2 infection or an uninfected control (not recorded which).

This clonotype appeared many times. The chain has TRBV20-1 and TRBJ1-5; 9 bases are a match to TRBD1. CDR1 and CDR2 from the germline V gene are DFQATT and SNEGSKA (reference sequence). The CDR3 extends over 14 amino acids. J gave up 5 bases and V 3 bases, and 5 bases lay outside the gene matches. CDR3 bases: TGCAGTGCTAGGCCGGGACAGGGAGATCAGCCCCAGCATTTT. Protein: CSARPGQGDQPQHF.

This clonotype was detected many times. This chain connects TRBV24-1 to TRBJ2-1; D perhaps matches TRBD2 (6 bases). Trimming removed 3 bases at V and 7 bases at J, with 15 bases between. This CDR3 region has 15 residues. Germline V CDR1 and CDR2: KGHDR, SFDVKD. CDR3 in amino acids: CATSDKPGLRNEQFF. In DNA form, the CDR3 reads TGTGCCACCAGTGATAAACCGGGACTTCGAAATGAGCAGTTCTTC.

This clonotype has at least ten counts. This sequence joins TRBV7-9 and TRBJ2-7, with 8 bases identical to TRBD1. This CDR3 contains 16 residues. V gave up 5 bases and J gave up 6 bases; unmatched junction bases: 15. Germline V CDR1 and CDR2: SEHNR, FQNEAQ (reference sequence). The CDR3 region is CASSPKDRGLDREQYF. The CDR3 DNA is TGTGCCAGCAGCCCCAAAGACAGGGGTTTAGATCGCGAGCAGTACTTC.

With respect to this clonotype: This may come from a read error, since a much larger clone is one base off. The gene calls are TRBV5-1 and TRBJ2-3; 8 positions agree with TRBD1. The CDR3 contains 15 residues. Per the germline V gene, CDR1 is SGHRS and CDR2 is YFSETQ. CDR3 bases: TGCGCCAGCAGCCACGCGGACAGGGAGACAGATATGCAGTATTTT. It translates to CASSHADRETDMQYF.

In this sample, this clonotype is medium-sized. The chain uses TRBV7-8 and TRBJ1-2; 7 positions agree with TRBD1. The CDR3 sequence is 13 residues long. Losses at the gene ends were 1 base for V and 13 bases for J; bases not matched to a gene: 9. Germline values: CDR1 SGHVS, CDR2 FQNEAQ. CDR3 DNA: TGTGCCAGCAGCTTAGAGGTCAGGGGGGACCTCACCTTC. Protein sequence: CASSLEVRGDLTF. The full variable domain, in which reference TRBV7-8 and TRBJ1-2 provide the parts outside the CDR3, is GAGVSQSPRYKVAKRGQDVALRCDPISGHVSLFWYQQALGQGPEFLTYFQNEAQLDKSGLPSDRFFAERPEGSVSTLKIQRTQQEDSAVYLCASSLEVRGDLTFGSGTRLTVV.

The sample holds many counts of this clonotype. V and J are TRBV19 and TRBJ2-1; 12 bases map to TRBD2. Germline V CDR1 and CDR2: LNHDA, SQIVND (reference sequence). V lost 8 bases to trimming and J lost 7 bases; unmatched junction nucleotides: 6. The CDR3 is 14 amino acids. The CDR3 region is CASGRTSGVNEQFF. DNA of the CDR3: TGTGCCAGTGGGCGGACTAGCGGGGTAAATGAGCAGTTCTTC.

Regarding this clonotype: This sequence may be a read error, since a much larger clone differs from it by one base. The chain is built from TRBV6-5 and TRBJ1-2, with a possible D match to TRBD1 (5 bases). This CDR3 is 14 amino acids long. The germline V gene has CDR1 MNHEY and CDR2 SVGAGI. CDR3 sequence: CASRPGTGLTGFTF. DNA of the CDR3: TGTGCCAGCAGACCCGGTACAGGCCTCACTGGCTTCACCTTC.

This clonotype was detected only a few times. The V gene is TRBV4-1, the J gene TRBJ2-5; perhaps TRBD2 as D (6 bases). V lost 3 bases and J 4 bases, leaving 12 bases between the germline ends. The CDR3 sequence is 14 residues long. Germline V gene lookup returns CDR1 MGHRA and CDR2 YSYEKL. The CDR3 spells CASSQGLRGETQYF. In DNA form, the CDR3 reads TGCGCCAGCAGCCAGGGACTGCGGGGAGAGACCCAGTACTTC.

This clonotype came up many times. The chain links TRBV6-2 or TRBV6-3 to TRBJ2-5, with TRBD2 identical over 14 bases. V was pared by 4 bases and J by 2 bases, with 6 bases of the junction left unmatched. CDR3 size: 17 residues. The germline V gene has CDR1 MNHEY and CDR2 SVGEGT. The chain's CDR3 is CASSSGLAGVGQETQYF. The CDR3 bases are TGTGCCAGCAGTTCGGGACTAGCGGGAGTAGGGCAAGAGACCCAGTACTTC.

This clonotype was found many times. This chain joins TRBV29-1 and TRBJ1-1; tentative D call: TRBD1 (5 bases). CDR1 SQVTM and CDR2 ANQGSEA come from the germline V gene. Trimming took off 6 bases at V and 4 bases at J, with 12 bases between the two ends. The CDR3 length is 12 residues. The CDR3 DNA sequence: TGCAGCGTGAGGCGGACAACCACTGAAGCTTTCTTT. Translating gives CSVRRTTTEAFF.

As for this clonotype: Possible read error: a much larger clone is one base away. The J gene is TRBJ2-7, the V gene TRBV21-1. TRBV21-1 is reported as a pseudogene. The CDR3 is 16 residues long. CDR3 region: CASTFFWSGTSYEQYF. The CDR3 DNA is TGTGCCAGCACCTTTTTCTGGTCAGGGACCTCCTACGAGCAGTACTTC.

This clonotype was seen at least ten times. CDR3 coding DNA: TGCGCCAGCCCCCGCCGGGACATTACGACTGAAGCTTTCTTT. This translates into CASPRRDITTEAFF. The chain recombines TRBV5-1 with TRBJ1-1; D is possibly TRBD1 (6 bases). The length of the CDR3 is 14 residues. Per the germline V gene, CDR1 is SGHRS and CDR2 is YFSETQ. V lost 7 bases to trimming and J lost 5 bases, with 18 bases between them.

This clonotype was recorded at least ten times. This chain joins TRBV7-2 and TRBJ2-5, with D tentatively TRBD2 (6 bases). Trimming stripped 8 bases from V and 0 bases from J, with 7 bases between. This CDR3 comprises 12 residues. Germline V CDR1 and CDR2: SGHTA, FQGNSA. The CDR3 here is CASAGNQETQYF. The CDR3 nucleotides read TGTGCCAGCGCGGGGAACCAAGAGACCCAGTACTTC.

This clonotype was counted many times. The rearrangement links TRBV6-6 to TRBJ1-4; 10 bases match TRBD1. This CDR3 spans 18 amino acids. CDR1 and CDR2 (germline): MNHNY, SVGAGI (reference sequence). V was clipped by 0 bases and J by 2 bases; unmatched bases: 6. Here the CDR3 reads CASSYSRQGARTNEKLFF. The CDR3 DNA is TGTGCCAGCAGTTACTCGAGACAGGGGGCACGTACTAATGAAAAACTGTTTTTT.

This clonotype is labeled as medium-sized. Here the CDR3 reads CASSQDGYGQKLFF. Here the CDR3 DNA reads TGCGCCAGCAGCCAAGATGGGTACGGGCAAAAACTGTTTTTT. The rearrangement links TRBV4-3 to TRBJ1-4; D remains unclear. Deletions cut 0 bases from V and 9 bases from J, with 11 bases between. CDR3 length equals 14 residues. Germline CDR1 and CDR2: LGHNA and YSLEER.

This clonotype appeared many times. The rearrangement uses TRBV20-1 and TRBJ2-7; D perhaps matches TRBD2 (5 bases). V lost 4 bases, J lost 4 bases, and 11 bases lay in between. Per germline, CDR1 DFQATT and CDR2 SNEGSKA (reference sequence). There are 12 residues in the CDR3. The CDR3 here is CSATTSNYEQYF. CDR3 DNA: TGCAGTGCTACCACTAGTAATTACGAGCAGTACTTC.

This clonotype came up many times. J is TRBJ2-7 and V is TRBV11-2; no clear D. Germline CDR1 SGHAT, CDR2 FQNNGV. Between the trimmed V and J ends, which lost 2 bases and 4 bases, there was a span of 9 bases. The CDR3 covers 13 residues. The CDR3 sequence: CASSLNSEYEQYF. The CDR3, as DNA: TGTGCCAGCAGCTTAAACAGCGAATACGAGCAGTACTTC.

Many counts were recorded for this clonotype. The rearrangement uses TRBV20-1 and TRBJ2-2; D is unresolved. The CDR3 sequence is 16 residues long. Trimming took off 3 bases at V and 3 bases at J, with 17 bases between the two ends. Germline CDR1 reads DFQATT; CDR2 reads SNEGSKA (reference sequence). As DNA, the CDR3 is TGCAGTGCTAGGGTACCGGGCCGAGACTACACCGGGGAGCTGTTTTTT. As protein: CSARVPGRDYTGELFF.